This is a list of T cell receptor beta chains from one sample in a study of spatial heterogeneity in lung cancer. MiXCR, run by TCRdb on the 5' RACE reads, gives a single entry per CDR3 protein. The table shows around 120,000 distinct CDR3 sequences, with 9.5% to 15% occurring only once. Specimen: PBMCs, collected at follow-up. These receptor sequences come from a male donor with early-stage non-small cell lung cancer. CDR3s include the opening cysteine and the closing phenylalanine or tryptophan. D genes are given only for firm matches. Some rows have no size entry. The others give once, few or many, or a class for an expanded clone.

d_call: -; cdr3_length: 15; clone_size: many; j_call: TRBJ2-5; v_call: TRBV4-3; cdr3_aa: CASSQDGTQRETQYF; cdr3_nt: TGCGCCAGCAGCCAGGATGGGACGCAGCGAGAGACCCAGTACTTC
d_call: -; cdr3_length: 16; clone_size: few; j_call: TRBJ1-5; v_call: TRBV6-1; cdr3_aa: CASTLNPRGSNQPQHF; cdr3_nt: TGTGCCAGCACCCTTAACCCTCGCGGCAGCAATCAGCCCCAGCATTTT
d_call: -; cdr3_length: 13; clone_size: -; j_call: TRBJ2-7; v_call: TRBV10-2; cdr3_aa: CASSESEVTEQYF; cdr3_nt: TGCGCCAGCAGTGAGTCGGAGGTTACCGAGCAGTACTTC
d_call: -; cdr3_length: 12; clone_size: -; j_call: TRBJ2-1; v_call: TRBV10-3; cdr3_aa: CAISESFHEQFF; cdr3_nt: TGTGCCATCAGTGAGTCGTTTCATGAGCAGTTCTTC
d_call: TRBD1; cdr3_length: 15; clone_size: many; j_call: TRBJ1-1; v_call: TRBV29-1; cdr3_aa: CSAHGTGGGSTEAFF; cdr3_nt: TGCAGCGCCCACGGCACAGGGGGCGGGAGCACTGAAGCTTTCTTT
d_call: -; cdr3_length: 12; clone_size: -; j_call: TRBJ1-5; v_call: TRBV11-2; cdr3_aa: CASSHMGQPQHF; cdr3_nt: TGTGCCAGCAGCCATATGGGACAGCCCCAGCATTTT
d_call: TRBD2; cdr3_length: 15; clone_size: -; j_call: TRBJ2-6; v_call: TRBV20-1; cdr3_aa: CSVSGTSSGANVLTF; cdr3_nt: TGCAGTGTCTCCGGGACTAGCTCTGGGGCCAACGTCCTGACTTTC
d_call: TRBD1; cdr3_length: 16; clone_size: many; j_call: TRBJ1-4; v_call: TRBV24-1; cdr3_aa: CATSRTGGSPNEKLFF; cdr3_nt: TGTGCCACCAGCAGGACAGGGGGCTCACCTAATGAAAAACTGTTTTTT
d_call: -; cdr3_length: 15; clone_size: few; j_call: TRBJ2-1; v_call: TRBV5-6; cdr3_aa: CASSLAGFGTGEQFF; cdr3_nt: TGTGCCAGCAGCTTGGCGGGGTTTGGCACCGGTGAGCAGTTCTTC
d_call: -; cdr3_length: 14; clone_size: many; j_call: TRBJ1-1; v_call: TRBV10-3; cdr3_aa: CAISAQTRKNGAFF; cdr3_nt: TGTGCCATCAGTGCCCAGACAAGGAAGAATGGAGCTTTCTTT
d_call: -; cdr3_length: 14; clone_size: many; j_call: TRBJ1-1; v_call: TRBV28; cdr3_aa: CASSSDGLNTEAFF; cdr3_nt: TGTGCCAGCAGTTCAGACGGCCTAAACACTGAAGCTTTCTTT
d_call: -; cdr3_length: 15; clone_size: -; j_call: TRBJ1-5; v_call: TRBV27; cdr3_aa: CASSLSWRRDQPQHF; cdr3_nt: TGTGCCAGCAGTTTATCGTGGCGGCGCGATCAGCCCCAGCATTTT
d_call: -; cdr3_length: 14; clone_size: few; j_call: TRBJ2-7; v_call: TRBV20-1; cdr3_aa: CSAYREQLRSEQYF; cdr3_nt: TGCAGTGCTTACAGGGAACAGTTAAGAAGCGAGCAGTACTTC
d_call: -; cdr3_length: 14; clone_size: many; j_call: TRBJ2-4; v_call: TRBV7-9; cdr3_aa: CASSQDLSKNIQYF; cdr3_nt: TGTGCCAGCAGCCAAGACCTCTCCAAAAACATTCAGTACTTC